The 10 T cell receptor beta chains reported below all come from one sample, sequenced in a study of CD8+ T cells in alopecia areata. cDNA prepared by RNA extraction and subsequent reverse transcription served as the template for sequencing. Produced via immunoSEQ multiplex PCR; TCRdb's table is partial and in-frame only. The table lists roughly 40,000 clones, over 50% of them singletons, with more than 1.5% in the top ten. CD4+ cells underwent sorting into CD25+CD127- cells for roughly 5 patients. Sequencing was done on a sample of CD4+ Tregs sorted from blood. Receptors were obtained from a human donor with alopecia areata.

This clone has a single count. The rearrangement joins TRBV5-1 to TRBJ2-5; 7 positions agree with TRBD2. The closer fit of TRBJ2-7 to the DNA end suggests the J call may be wrong. The germline V gene encodes CDR1 SGHRS and CDR2 YFSETQ. The CDR3 runs to 14 residues. CDR3 nucleotide sequence: TGCGCCAGCAGCTTGGGAGCGGGAAACTACGAGCAGTACTTC. Encoded protein: CASSLGAGNYEQYF.

The V and J genes are TRBV28 and TRBJ2-7; 8 bases agree with TRBD1. The germline V gene encodes CDR1 MDHEN and CDR2 SYDVKM. The length of the CDR3 is 16 residues. After removal of 1 base from V and 2 bases from J, the junction contained 7 bases not matched to a gene. CDR3 sequence reads: CASSLLTGQVAYEQYF. DNA of the CDR3: TGTGCCAGCAGTTTATTAACGGGACAGGTCGCCTACGAGCAGTACTTC.

The chain links TRBV7-3 to TRBJ2-1, with 7 bases fitting TRBD2. There are 16 residues in the CDR3. Germline trimming cut 4 bases from V and 2 bases from J; bases unmatched to any gene: 8. Germline CDR1 is SGHTA and CDR2 is FQGTGA. In nucleotides, the CDR3 is TGTGCCAGCAGCTCAGGAGCGGGAACCGCCTACAATGAGCAGTTCTTC. Encoded protein: CASSSGAGTAYNEQFF.

The chain uses TRBV5-1 and TRBJ2-7; D possibly corresponds to TRBD1 (5 bases). The V end lost 4 bases, the J end lost 7 bases, and 21 bases lay between the germline ends. This CDR3 spans 15 amino acids. Germline CDR1 and CDR2: SGHRS and YFSETQ. The CDR3, as DNA: TGCGCCAGCAGCCCGCAGGCAGGGTCTCCTTGGGAGCAGTACTTC. Protein sequence: CASSPQAGSPWEQYF.

The J gene is TRBJ1-2, the V gene TRBV20-1; no clear D gene. V dropped 5 bases and J dropped 2 bases, with 6 bases sitting between them. The CDR3 spans 11 residues. The germline CDR1 and CDR2 sequences are DFQATT and SNEGSKA (reference sequence). The CDR3 DNA follows: TGCAGTGCTCACAACAACTATGGCTACACCTTC. Protein sequence: CSAHNNYGYTF.

The chain joins TRBV7-2 to TRBJ2-5; 11 nucleotides agree with TRBD2. J was trimmed by 6 bases and V by 1 base; bases with no gene match: 13. The CDR3 sequence is 18 residues long. The germline V gene has CDR1 SGHTA and CDR2 FQGNSA. The CDR3: CASSLVRLAGRVTKTQYF. CDR3 nucleotides: TGTGCCAGCAGCTTAGTAAGACTAGCGGGGAGGGTCACAAAGACCCAGTACTTC.

The J gene is TRBJ2-1, the V gene TRBV7-3, with unresolved D. The germline V gene has CDR1 SGHTA and CDR2 FQGTGA. This CDR3 is built from 15 residues. V dropped 2 bases and J dropped 4 bases, with 12 bases sitting between them. The CDR3 DNA reads TGTGCCAGCAGCTTAGGGTCGTCTGCGTACAATGAGCAGTTCTTC. Its protein is CASSLGSSAYNEQFF. The variable domain in full, completed from reference TRBV7-3 and TRBJ2-1, reads GAGVSQTPSNKVTEKGKYVELRCDPISGHTALYWYRQSLGQGPEFLIYFQGTGAADDSGLPNDRFFAVRPEGSVSTLKIQRTERGDSAVYLCASSLGSSAYNEQFFGPGTRLTVL.

This clone was recorded a few times. This chain links TRBV14 with TRBJ1-2; D unresolved. V was shortened by 6 bases and J by 8 bases, with 16 bases between the two germline ends. Germline V lookup: CDR1 SGHDN, CDR2 FVKESK. This CDR3 contains 13 residues. In DNA form, the CDR3 reads TGTGCCAGCAGTCTCACAAGGGTATCGGGCTACACCTTC. Its protein is CASSLTRVSGYTF.

The chain recombines TRBV4-2 with TRBJ2-1, with 9 nucleotides matching TRBD1. The CDR3 spans 17 residues. Germline assignment: CDR1 LGHNA and CDR2 YNFKEQ. The junction had 8 bases not matched to a gene; V was cut back by 1 base and J by 4 bases. The CDR3 spells CASSQAPGQGQYNEQFF. The CDR3 DNA reads TGTGCCAGCAGCCAAGCCCCGGGACAGGGCCAATACAATGAGCAGTTCTTC.

The J gene is TRBJ1-1, the V gene TRBV4-2; possible D gene TRBD1, 5 bases. Germline CDR1 reads LGHNA; CDR2 reads YNFKEQ. V lost 4 bases to trimming and J lost 2 bases, with 14 bases between them. CDR3 length: 15 residues. CDR3 nucleotides: TGTGCCAGCAGCCCTCAGGGAGGGGTAAACACTGAAGCTTTCTTT. Encoded protein: CASSPQGGVNTEAFF.